This T cell receptor (beta chain) was recovered during a study of T-cell memory formation after mild COVID-19. Overall study findings and caveats: Contracting clones, day 15 to 85, had balanced CD4/CD8, and later expanders favored CD4+.

The germline V gene encodes CDR1 SGHRS and CDR2 YFSETQ. V was pared by 4 bases and J by 0 bases, with 15 bases between. The CDR3 spans 16 residues. TCR alpha and TCR beta cDNA libraries carrying sample barcodes and UMIs came from 5'RACE with constant-segment primers. MiXCR, run by TCRdb on the 5' RACE reads, gives a single entry per CDR3 protein. The sample lists fewer than 700,000 distinct CDR3 sequences, less than 25% seen once, with about 8.4% in the top ten. This clonotype was detected only a few times. No antigen is known for it. The material sequenced was PBMCs or a T cell subset sorted from them (not recorded which). The TCR sequence derives from an adult woman who had mild COVID-19 (a few samples of this study predate the infection). Cell type and time point are not known. The V call is TRBV5-1, the J call TRBJ2-3; tentative D call: TRBD2 (7 bases). The DNA for the CDR3 is TGCGCCAGCAGCGCAAGTAGGGGGGGGAGCACAGATACGCAGTATTTT. Translating gives CASSASRGGSTDTQYF.